This TCR beta chain was obtained from a study of blood T cell repertoires in COVID-19. Between the trimmed V and J ends, which lost 6 bases and 4 bases, there was a span of 12 bases. The CDR3 is made up of 13 amino acids. Germline CDR1 and CDR2: WNHNN and SYGVQD (reference sequence). Source study methods: Reference gene primer amplification gave estimated nucleated cell counts. The protocol was immunoSEQ multiplex PCR, while the TCRdb copy is restricted to in-frame clones and leaves out a portion. From that table come the V and J calls and clone size; the DNA was used to work out D and trimming. The data contain more than 250,000 clones, around 84% of them singletons. Membership in each cohort depended on participant-reported clinical history. Within 2 weeks before study entry, exposed participants met a COVID-19 case.

The chain combines TRBV10-1 with TRBJ1-2; TRBD1 might be the D (6 bases). The receptor's source is a man aged 35-49 years who had been exposed to COVID-19. Material: PBMCs or T cells enriched from blood (not recorded which). For the CDR3, the DNA is TGCGCCAGCAGCCAGGGGTTCAGCTATGGCTACACCTTC. It specifies CASSQGFSYGYTF.